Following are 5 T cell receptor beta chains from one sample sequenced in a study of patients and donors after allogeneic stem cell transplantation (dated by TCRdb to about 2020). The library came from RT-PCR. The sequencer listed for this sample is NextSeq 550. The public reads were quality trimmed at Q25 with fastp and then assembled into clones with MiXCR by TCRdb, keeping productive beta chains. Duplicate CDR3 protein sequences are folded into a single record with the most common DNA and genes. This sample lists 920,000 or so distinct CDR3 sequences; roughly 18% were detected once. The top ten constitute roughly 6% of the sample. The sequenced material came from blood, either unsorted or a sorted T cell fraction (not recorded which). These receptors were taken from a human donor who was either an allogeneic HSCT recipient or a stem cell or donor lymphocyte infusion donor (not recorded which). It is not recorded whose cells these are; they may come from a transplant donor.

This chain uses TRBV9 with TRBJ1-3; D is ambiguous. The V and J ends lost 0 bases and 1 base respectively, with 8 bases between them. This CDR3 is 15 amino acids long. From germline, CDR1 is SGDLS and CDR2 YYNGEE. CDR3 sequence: CASSVAGASGNTIYF. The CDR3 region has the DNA TGTGCCAGCAGCGTAGCCGGAGCTTCTGGAAACACCATATATTTT.

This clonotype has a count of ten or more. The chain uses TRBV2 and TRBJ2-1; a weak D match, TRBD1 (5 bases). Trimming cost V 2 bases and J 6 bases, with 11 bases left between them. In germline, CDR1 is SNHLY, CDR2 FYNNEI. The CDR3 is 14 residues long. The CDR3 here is CASSELMGPNEQFF. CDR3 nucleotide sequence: TGTGCCAGCAGTGAATTGATGGGGCCCAATGAGCAGTTCTTC.

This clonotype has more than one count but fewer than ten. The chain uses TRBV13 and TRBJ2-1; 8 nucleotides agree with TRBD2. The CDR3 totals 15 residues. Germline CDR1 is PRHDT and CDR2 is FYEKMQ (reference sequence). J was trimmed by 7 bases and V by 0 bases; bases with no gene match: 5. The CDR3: CASSLGAGGGNEQFF. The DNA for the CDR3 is TGTGCCAGCAGCTTAGGGGCGGGGGGCGGAAATGAGCAGTTCTTC.

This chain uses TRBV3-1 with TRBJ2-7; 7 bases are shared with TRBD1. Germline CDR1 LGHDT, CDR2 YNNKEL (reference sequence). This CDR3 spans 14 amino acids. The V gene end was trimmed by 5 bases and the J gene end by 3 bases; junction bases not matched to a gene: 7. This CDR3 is CASSSLNRGYEQYF. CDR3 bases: TGTGCCAGCAGCTCCCTCAACAGGGGCTACGAGCAGTACTTC.

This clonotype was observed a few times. The CDR3 reads CASSLASAGEFEWAEQYF. CDR3 coding DNA: TGTGCCAGCAGCTTAGCGTCGGCAGGGGAGTTTGAATGGGCCGAGCAGTACTTC. V usage is TRBV7-2 and J usage is TRBJ2-7, with D tentatively TRBD1 (6 bases). V lost 0 bases to trimming and J lost 6 bases, with 24 bases between them. Germline V gene sequence: CDR1 SGHTA, CDR2 FQGNSA. The CDR3 covers 18 residues.